This is a list of T cell receptor beta chains from one sample in a study of cytomegalovirus exposure and HLA in healthy donors. The table came from immunoSEQ multiplex PCR; TCRdb's copy has only in-frame clones and leaves some out. This sample yields about 180,000 clones, of which over 70% are seen a single time; approximately 3.7% belongs to the top ten. Sequencing was carried out using PBMCs. These receptors all come from a woman aged 55-69 years in good health and CMV-seropositive. The CDR3 runs from the conserved cysteine through the conserved F or W. A D gene is named only where the DNA matches it firmly. Only part of the rows carry a size: once, few, many, or a class if the clone is expanded.

D	V	J	size	DNA	CDR3
TRBD2	TRBV5-4	TRBJ2-7	-	TGTGCCAGCAGCTTGGTCGGGGGGGGTGAGCAGTACTTC	CASSLVGGGEQYF
-	TRBV19	TRBJ2-7	-	TGTGCCAGTAGTGAATTCGGGATCTCCTACGAGCAGTACTTC	CASSEFGISYEQYF
-	TRBV7-9	TRBJ1-3	once	TGTGCCAGCAGCTCCCTGAGAATCACCTCTGGAAACACCATATATTTT	CASSSLRITSGNTIYF
TRBD1	TRBV29-1	TRBJ1-5	-	TGCAGCGGCTTATCCGGGACAGGGTTCGTAAATCAGCCCCAGCATTTT	CSGLSGTGFVNQPQHF
TRBD2	TRBV4-1	TRBJ2-1	once	TGCGCCAGCAGCCTGCGAAGTAATTCTGGGACTAGCGGGAGCAATGAGCAGTTCTTC	CASSLRSNSGTSGSNEQFF
TRBD1	TRBV2	TRBJ1-4	-	TGTGCCAGCACCGAAGGGGGACAGGGAAGAGAAAAACTGTTTTTT	CASTEGGQGREKLFF
TRBD2	TRBV9	TRBJ2-7	-	TGTGCCAGCAGCGCGGGGGGTCCCTACGAGCAGTACTTC	CASSAGGPYEQYF
-	TRBV14	TRBJ2-6	few	TGTGCCAGCAGCCGCCGAGGAGCCGGGGCCAACGTCCTGACTTTC	CASSRRGAGANVLTF
TRBD2	TRBV4-2	TRBJ2-5	few	TGTGCCAGCAGCCAAGACGCAGCGGGAGGGATACAAGAGACCCAGTACTTC	CASSQDAAGGIQETQYF
TRBD1	TRBV29-1	TRBJ2-1	-	TGCAGCGTTCTAGGGGACAGGGAACGAGATGGGCAGTTCTTC	CSVLGDRERDGQFF
TRBD2	TRBV28	TRBJ2-7	-	TGTGCCAGCAGTCTGACTAGCCCCAACGAGCAGTACTTC	CASSLTSPNEQYF
-	TRBV2	TRBJ2-1	few	TGTGCCAGCACGATCCGGGATGAGCAGTTCTTC	CASTIRDEQFF
TRBD1	TRBV6-1	TRBJ2-7	once	TGTGCCAGCAGTGAAGCCGGACAGGGACGGTACGAGCAGTACTTC	CASSEAGQGRYEQYF
TRBD1	TRBV5-1	TRBJ2-5	-	TGCGCCAGCAGCGTGGGACAGGGGAGAGAGACCCAGTACTTC	CASSVGQGRETQYF
TRBD2	TRBV2	TRBJ2-1	few	TGTGCCAGCAGTCAATGGGCGGGAGGGGGCTACAATGAGCAGTTCTTC	CASSQWAGGGYNEQFF
TRBD2	TRBV5-1	TRBJ2-2	-	TGCGCCAGCAGCTCGGGGACTAGCGGGGGGAGAAACACCGGGGAGCTGTTTTTT	CASSSGTSGGRNTGELFF
TRBD1	TRBV28	TRBJ1-4	-	TGTGCCAGCAGTACGACAGGGACTGAAAAACTGTTTTTT	CASSTTGTEKLFF
-	TRBV19	TRBJ1-5	-	TGTGCCAGTAGTATGGCCCCTCTGGGTGACAGCCTTAATCAGCCCCAGCATTTT	CASSMAPLGDSLNQPQHF
TRBD2	TRBV11-2	TRBJ2-3	once	TGTGCCAGCAGCTTAGTGAGCGGCGGGGGGGCGCAGTATTTT	CASSLVSGGGAQYF
TRBD1	TRBV27	TRBJ2-2	-	TGTGCCAGCAGTTGGTACGGGACAGGGGGACGGAACCGGAACACCGGGGAGCTGTTTTTT	CASSWYGTGGRNRNTGELFF
TRBD1	TRBV4-3	TRBJ1-2	-	TGCGCCAGCAGCAAAGGACAGGGAAACTATGGCTACACCTTC	CASSKGQGNYGYTF
TRBD1	TRBV19	TRBJ1-1	-	TGTGCCAGTAGTATAGTCGGGACAGGGGCTGAAGCTTTCTTT	CASSIVGTGAEAFF
TRBD2	TRBV5-1	TRBJ2-3	-	TGCGCCAGCAGCCTAAAAGCGGGGGGAAGCACAGATACGCAGTATTTT	CASSLKAGGSTDTQYF
TRBD2	TRBV15	TRBJ2-5	-	TGTGCCACCAGCAGAGATCGGGGCGGGGGGGACCGGGAGACCCAGTACTTC	CATSRDRGGGDRETQYF
-	TRBV2	TRBJ2-1	-	TGTGCCAGCACGAAAGAAGGGGGCTCCTACAATGAGCAGTTCTTC	CASTKEGGSYNEQFF
-	TRBV5-4	TRBJ1-1	few	TGTGCCAGCAGCTTGGACATGAACACTGAAGCTTTCTTT	CASSLDMNTEAFF
-	TRBV6-5	TRBJ2-7	-	TGTGCCAGCAGTCAGGCCCTCTACGAGCAGTACTTC	CASSQALYEQYF